The rows below give T cell receptor beta chains drawn from one sample of a study of patients and donors after allogeneic stem cell transplantation. TCRdb reanalysed the RT-PCR reads using MiXCR and keeps one entry per CDR3 protein. The data contain 190,000 or so distinct CDR3 sequences, 35% to 45% of them singletons. The sequenced sample consisted of blood, either unsorted or a sorted T cell fraction (not recorded which). The receptors were sampled from a human donor who was either an allogeneic HSCT recipient or a stem cell or donor lymphocyte infusion donor (not recorded which). It is not recorded whose cells these are; they may come from a transplant donor. Each CDR3 is given with its conserved first and last residue. The D gene is left open where the match is weak. Clone size is not always given. Where it is, it says once, few, many or a class for expanded clones.

D: .; size: .; V: TRBV14; J: TRBJ2-1; CDR3: CASSQSRVLPYNEQFF; DNA: TGTGCCAGCAGCCAATCGCGGGTTCTACCTTACAATGAGCAGTTCTTC
D: TRBD1; size: .; V: TRBV9; J: TRBJ2-7; CDR3: CASSVDPTGVSYEQYF; DNA: TGTGCCAGCAGCGTAGATCCGACAGGGGTCTCCTACGAGCAGTACTTC
D: .; size: .; V: TRBV6-1; J: TRBJ2-2; CDR3: CASSMDGTTGELFF; DNA: TGTGCCAGCAGTATGGACGGGACCACCGGGGAGCTGTTTTTT
D: .; size: .; V: TRBV20-1; J: TRBJ1-2; CDR3: CSASHGGGNYGYTF; DNA: TGCAGTGCTTCCCACGGGGGCGGAAACTATGGCTACACCTTC
D: .; size: .; V: TRBV3-1; J: TRBJ1-2; CDR3: CASSPRLLSYGYTF; DNA: TGTGCCAGCAGCCCCCGACTCCTTTCCTATGGCTACACCTTC
D: .; size: few; V: TRBV12-3/TRBV12-4; J: TRBJ1-5; CDR3: CASSIWGQPQHF; DNA: TGTGCCAGCAGCATCTGGGGTCAGCCCCAGCATTTT
D: TRBD1; size: few; V: TRBV5-1; J: TRBJ2-3; CDR3: CASSVDRGTDTQYF; DNA: TGCGCCAGCAGCGTGGACAGGGGCACAGATACGCAGTATTTT
D: .; size: .; V: TRBV7-9; J: TRBJ1-1; CDR3: CASGAGSNTEAFF; DNA: TGTGCCAGTGGGGCCGGGTCCAACACTGAAGCTTTCTTT
D: .; size: few; V: TRBV7-6; J: TRBJ1-3; CDR3: CASSLSGSNTIYF; DNA: TGTGCCAGCAGCTTGTCAGGGAGCAACACCATATATTTT
D: .; size: .; V: TRBV2; J: TRBJ2-7; CDR3: CASSGWGLRRLSYEQYF; DNA: TGTGCCAGCAGTGGGTGGGGTCTGCGACGCCTGTCTTACGAGCAGTACTTC
D: TRBD1; size: .; V: TRBV6-2/TRBV6-3; J: TRBJ1-1; CDR3: CASSTTGLDTEAFF; DNA: TGTGCCAGCAGCACGACAGGGCTGGACACTGAAGCTTTCTTT
D: .; size: .; V: TRBV4-1; J: TRBJ1-1; CDR3: CASTRGVGTEAFF; DNA: TGCGCCAGCACCCGAGGGGTCGGCACTGAAGCTTTCTTT
D: TRBD1; size: .; V: TRBV7-8; J: TRBJ1-1; CDR3: CASRLDRVGNTEAFF; DNA: TGTGCCAGCAGACTGGACAGGGTGGGGAACACTGAAGCTTTCTTT
D: TRBD2; size: .; V: TRBV7-8; J: TRBJ2-1; CDR3: CASSLPSLPGGYNEQFF; DNA: TGTGCCAGCAGCTTACCCTCGTTACCGGGAGGCTACAATGAGCAGTTCTTC
D: .; size: .; V: TRBV29-1; J: TRBJ2-5; CDR3: CSVNLDTRAETQYF; DNA: TGCAGCGTAAACCTGGACACGCGGGCGGAGACCCAGTACTTC
D: .; size: .; V: TRBV21-1; J: TRBJ2-1; CDR3: CASERQWSSYNEQFF; DNA: TGTGCCAGCGAAAGACAGTGGAGCTCCTACAATGAGCAGTTCTTC
D: TRBD2; size: .; V: TRBV28; J: TRBJ2-3; CDR3: CASSTSASTDTQYF; DNA: TGTGCCAGCAGCACTAGCGCATCCACAGATACGCAGTATTTT
D: .; size: .; V: TRBV7-9; J: TRBJ1-5; CDR3: CASSRGGTGPQPQHF; DNA: TGTGCCAGCAGCCGAGGGGGTACAGGGCCTCAGCCCCAGCATTTT
D: .; size: few; V: TRBV7-8; J: TRBJ1-1; CDR3: CASSLPNAEGYTEAFF; DNA: TGTGCCAGCAGCTTACCTAACGCGGAGGGATACACTGAAGCTTTCTTT
D: .; size: .; V: TRBV5-1; J: TRBJ1-1; CDR3: CASSWGNTEAFF; DNA: TGTGCCAGCAGCTGGGGGAACACTGAAGCTTTCTTT
D: .; size: .; V: TRBV20-1; J: TRBJ1-1; CDR3: CSARDPSVNTEAFF; DNA: TGCAGTGCTAGAGATCCTTCTGTGAACACTGAAGCTTTCTTT
D: TRBD1; size: .; V: TRBV15; J: TRBJ1-1; CDR3: CATSRPDRGYTEAFF; DNA: TGTGCCACCAGCAGACCGGACAGGGGTTACACTGAAGCTTTCTTT
D: TRBD2; size: .; V: TRBV20-1; J: TRBJ2-5; CDR3: CSARTPGGGAGETQYF; DNA: TGCAGTGCTAGAACCCCCGGCGGGGGGGCCGGGGAGACCCAGTACTTC
D: .; size: .; V: TRBV27; J: TRBJ2-6; CDR3: CASSTRQGLSGANVLTF; DNA: TGTGCCAGCAGTACCCGACAGGGACTCTCTGGGGCCAACGTCCTGACTTTC
D: TRBD1; size: once; V: TRBV2; J: TRBJ2-7; CDR3: CASSEFRDRGNSYEQYF; DNA: TGTGCCAGCAGTGAATTCCGGGACAGGGGAAACTCCTACGAGCAGTACTTC
D: .; size: few; V: TRBV28; J: TRBJ1-2; CDR3: CASSLRTEPYGYTF; DNA: TGTGCCAGCAGTTTAAGGACTGAGCCCTATGGCTACACCTTC
D: .; size: .; V: TRBV24-1; J: TRBJ1-1; CDR3: CATSDLKGGVTEAFF; DNA: TGTGCCACCAGTGATTTGAAGGGTGGAGTCACTGAAGCTTTCTTT
D: .; size: .; V: TRBV6-6; J: TRBJ2-7; CDR3: CASSYNGPYEQYF; DNA: TGTGCCAGCAGTTACAACGGGCCCTACGAGCAGTACTTC
D: .; size: .; V: TRBV4-1; J: TRBJ2-3; CDR3: CASSQAPRTDTQYF; DNA: TGCGCCAGCAGCCAGGCCCCACGCACAGATACGCAGTATTTT
D: .; size: .; V: TRBV20-1; J: TRBJ1-1; CDR3: CSAPPPPMNTEAFF; DNA: TGCAGTGCTCCACCCCCACCGATGAACACTGAAGCTTTCTTT
D: .; size: few; V: TRBV10-1; J: TRBJ1-5; CDR3: CASSERVNQPQHF; DNA: TGCGCCAGCAGTGAACGGGTTAATCAGCCCCAGCATTTT
D: .; size: few; V: TRBV28; J: TRBJ2-2; CDR3: CASSPSVPKGTGELFF; DNA: TGTGCCAGCAGTCCCTCGGTCCCTAAGGGCACCGGGGAGCTGTTTTTT
D: .; size: once; V: TRBV21-1; J: TRBJ1-5; CDR3: CASSKEDREPQHF; DNA: TGTGCCAGCAGCAAAGAGGACCGGGAGCCCCAGCATTTT
D: .; size: .; V: TRBV9; J: TRBJ1-6; CDR3: CASSVIPGPNSPLHF; DNA: TGTGCCAGCAGCGTAATTCCGGGGCCGAATTCACCCCTCCACTTT
D: .; size: many; V: TRBV20-1; J: TRBJ1-6; CDR3: CSAREFQGLKNSPLHF; DNA: TGCAGTGCTAGAGAATTTCAGGGGCTCAAGAATTCACCCCTCCACTTT
D: .; size: .; V: TRBV12-3/TRBV12-4; J: TRBJ1-3; CDR3: CASSFGVPRTGNTIYF; DNA: TGTGCCAGCAGTTTTGGGGTACCAAGGACTGGAAACACCATATATTTT
D: .; size: .; V: TRBV6-2/TRBV6-3; J: TRBJ1-3; CDR3: CASRADGLSSGNTIYF; DNA: TGTGCCAGCAGGGCGGACGGCCTAAGCTCTGGAAACACCATATATTTT
D: TRBD1; size: .; V: TRBV29-1; J: TRBJ2-1; CDR3: CSVEDIQGAKFF; DNA: TGCAGCGTTGAAGATATACAGGGGGCGAAGTTCTTC
D: .; size: .; V: TRBV4-1; J: TRBJ2-7; CDR3: CASSGGQSSYEQYF; DNA: TGCGCCAGCAGCGGTGGACAGTCGTCGTACGAGCAGTACTTC
D: .; size: .; V: TRBV20-1; J: TRBJ1-1; CDR3: CSAIKGRTEAFF; DNA: TGCAGTGCTATAAAGGGGCGGACTGAAGCTTTCTTT